This passage covers 8 T cell receptor beta chains from one sample sequenced in a study of OX40 agonist ivuxolimab in advanced cancers. TCRdb's copy holds only in-frame clones and misses some; the assay was immunoSEQ multiplex PCR. The repertoire includes approximately 60,000 clones, approximately 84% of them detected once, and more than 2% sits in the top ten. The material sequenced was CD4+ or CD8+ T cells sorted from blood, taken in a trial of the OX40 agonist ivuxolimab. These receptors all come from an adult with an advanced solid tumor such as melanoma, head and neck, liver or kidney cancer.

The chain couples TRBV6-6 to TRBJ2-4; 10 bases are a match to TRBD2. V was pared by 6 bases and J by 1 base, with 6 bases of the junction left unmatched. The germline V gene encodes CDR1 MNHNY and CDR2 SVGAGI (reference sequence). The CDR3 length is 16 residues. In nucleotides, the CDR3 is TGTGCCAGCAGCCGAAGCGGGAGGGGGGCCAAAAACATTCAGTACTTC. It translates to CASSRSGRGAKNIQYF.

This sequence joins TRBV19 and TRBJ2-5, with D perhaps TRBD1 (5 bases). The length of the CDR3 is 16 residues. Trimming pared 1 base from V and 2 bases from J, leaving 14 bases between. Germline loops: CDR1 LNHDA, CDR2 SQIVND (reference sequence). The CDR3 DNA reads TGTGCCAGTAGTATAGGGGGCAGGGTTGGTCAAGAGACCCAGTACTTC. Amino acid sequence: CASSIGGRVGQETQYF.

V gene TRBV9 combines with J gene TRBJ1-1; no reliable D call. The CDR3 extends over 13 amino acids. The V gene's germline CDR1 is SGDLS and CDR2 YYNGEE. V was clipped by 1 base and J by 4 bases, with 8 bases between them. CDR3 region: CASSVQASTEAFF. CDR3 sequence (DNA): TGTGCCAGCAGCGTACAGGCGAGCACTGAAGCTTTCTTT.

The chain recombines TRBV18 with TRBJ1-2; D gene unclear. V lost 6 bases and J 8 bases, leaving 13 bases between the germline ends. CDR1 is KGHSH and CDR2 is LQKENI in the germline V gene. This CDR3 has 12 amino acids. CDR3 amino acids: CASSQEPYGYTF. Written as DNA, the CDR3 is TGTGCCAGCTCCCAGGAGCCCTACGGCTACACCTTC.

The CDR3 DNA reads as TGTGCCAGCAGCTTAGCGTCTGCGACAGGGGATGAAAAACTGTTTTTT. It is translated as CASSLASATGDEKLFF. The chain employs TRBV7-6 and TRBJ1-4; 8 positions agree with TRBD1. Losses at the gene ends were 0 bases for V and 6 bases for J; bases not matched to a gene: 6. The CDR3 consists of 16 residues. Germline V lookup: CDR1 SGHVS, CDR2 FNYEAQ.

The chain couples TRBV19 to TRBJ2-7; maybe TRBD1 (6 bases). The CDR3 consists of 16 residues. With 5 bases removed from V and 3 bases from J, the gap between germline ends came to 20 bases. The germline CDR1 and CDR2 sequences are LNHDA and SQIVND (reference sequence). CDR3 region: CASSVRQDPRSYEQYF. DNA for the CDR3: TGTGCCAGTAGTGTGAGACAGGACCCCAGGAGCTACGAGCAGTACTTC. Complete variable domain (other parts from reference TRBV19 and TRBJ2-7): DGGITQSPKYLFRKEGQNVTLSCEQNLNHDAMYWYRQDPGQGLRLIYYSQIVNDFQKGDIAEGYSVSREKKESFPLTVTSAQKNPTAFYLCASSVRQDPRSYEQYFGPGTRLTVT.

The genes are TRBV19 and TRBJ2-1, with TRBD2 identical over 15 bases. V lost 5 bases and J lost 7; bases outside the gene matches: 0. Germline V gene data show CDR1 as LNHDA and CDR2 as SQIVND (reference sequence). The CDR3 is 14 residues long. CDR3 nucleotide sequence: TGTGCCAGTAGTGGGACTAGCGGGAGGAATGAGCAGTTCTTC. Translating gives CASSGTSGRNEQFF.

The rearrangement uses TRBV5-5 and TRBJ1-1; D call uncertain. V lost 4 bases to trimming and J lost 7 bases, with 20 bases between them. The CDR3 is 15 amino acids. Germline CDR1 is SGHKS and CDR2 is YYEKEE (reference sequence). The CDR3 DNA sequence: TGTGCCAGCAGCCAAGGCGTAGGGCAGTTGGATGAAGCTTTCTTT. Its translation: CASSQGVGQLDEAFF.